The rows below give T cell receptor beta chains drawn from one sample of a study of T cell changes during pregnancy in multiple sclerosis. Data came from immunoSEQ multiplex PCR; TCRdb stores just in-frame clones and leaves some out. The data contain under 75,000 clones, around 90% of them singletons. The starting material was peripheral blood, obtained in the first trimester of pregnancy. The receptors shown here come from a female donor with multiple sclerosis, enrolled in a pregnancy study. Both conserved end residues are part of each CDR3.

v_call: TRBV6-1
cdr3_aa: CASSKTPNYEQYF

v_call: TRBV7-3
cdr3_aa: CASSLTGGAQNIQYF

v_call: TRBV19
cdr3_aa: CASSRLAAQETQYF

v_call: TRBV11-2
cdr3_aa: CASSLMVRTSGYNEQFF

v_call: TRBV30
cdr3_aa: CAWTTTDFGLAGSNEQFF

v_call: TRBV7-9
cdr3_aa: CASSLVTGGLLF

v_call: TRBV6-1
cdr3_aa: CASSETLAGGTDTQYF

v_call: TRBV9
cdr3_aa: CASSVAGQAGETQYF

v_call: TRBV5-1
cdr3_aa: CASSRQGAATNEKLFF

v_call: TRBV27
cdr3_aa: CASSYTGIPGNTIYF

v_call: TRBV5-1
cdr3_aa: CASSLSLNNSPLHF

v_call: TRBV29-1
cdr3_aa: CSAQGGLDTEAFF

v_call: TRBV28
cdr3_aa: CASSFGLGTGHF

v_call: TRBV7-2
cdr3_aa: CASSSSPLPGSPRTQYF

v_call: TRBV29-1
cdr3_aa: CSVRQGSSTEAFF

v_call: TRBV5-6
cdr3_aa: CAGSLEAGGSYNEQFF

v_call: TRBV28
cdr3_aa: CASSFSGQGHQPQHF

v_call: TRBV10-3
cdr3_aa: CAISEGLAGSYEQYF

v_call: TRBV19
cdr3_aa: CASSTPGLAGNNEQFF

v_call: TRBV27
cdr3_aa: CASSLRDRVSVAYNEQFF

v_call: TRBV27
cdr3_aa: CASSFPSGNEQFF

v_call: TRBV5-4
cdr3_aa: CASSFADPTYEQYF

v_call: TRBV6-6
cdr3_aa: CASSYSGGSNQPQHF

v_call: TRBV5-1
cdr3_aa: CASSLDRPYEQYF